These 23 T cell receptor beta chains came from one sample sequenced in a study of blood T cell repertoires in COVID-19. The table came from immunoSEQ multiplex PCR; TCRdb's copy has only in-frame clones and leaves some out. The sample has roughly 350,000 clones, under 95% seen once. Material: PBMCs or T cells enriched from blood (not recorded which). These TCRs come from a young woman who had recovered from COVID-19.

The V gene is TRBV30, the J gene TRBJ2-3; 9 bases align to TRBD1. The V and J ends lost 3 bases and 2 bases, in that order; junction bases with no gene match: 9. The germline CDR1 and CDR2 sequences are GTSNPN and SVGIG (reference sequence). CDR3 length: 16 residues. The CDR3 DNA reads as TGTGCCTGGAGCTTAGATAGACAGGGGGTCACAGATACGCAGTATTTT. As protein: CAWSLDRQGVTDTQYF.

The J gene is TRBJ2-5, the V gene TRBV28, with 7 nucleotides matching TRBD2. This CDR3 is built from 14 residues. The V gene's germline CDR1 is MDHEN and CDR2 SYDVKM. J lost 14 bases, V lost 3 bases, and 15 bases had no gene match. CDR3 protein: CASSFPGSGAGSYF. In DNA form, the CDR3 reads TGTGCCAGCAGTTTCCCCGGAAGTGGAGCGGGGAGTTACTTC.

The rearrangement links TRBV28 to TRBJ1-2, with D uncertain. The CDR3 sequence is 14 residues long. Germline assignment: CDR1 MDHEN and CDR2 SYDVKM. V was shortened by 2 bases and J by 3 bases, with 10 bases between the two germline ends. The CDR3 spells CASSLGGVHYGYTF. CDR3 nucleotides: TGTGCCAGCAGTTTAGGCGGGGTCCACTATGGCTACACCTTC.

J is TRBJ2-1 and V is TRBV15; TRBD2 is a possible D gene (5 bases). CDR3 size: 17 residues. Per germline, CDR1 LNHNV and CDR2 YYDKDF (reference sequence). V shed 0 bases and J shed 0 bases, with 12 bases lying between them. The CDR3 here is CATSRDRTRSSYNEQFF. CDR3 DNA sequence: TGTGCCACCAGCAGAGATCGGACTCGGAGCTCCTACAATGAGCAGTTCTTC.

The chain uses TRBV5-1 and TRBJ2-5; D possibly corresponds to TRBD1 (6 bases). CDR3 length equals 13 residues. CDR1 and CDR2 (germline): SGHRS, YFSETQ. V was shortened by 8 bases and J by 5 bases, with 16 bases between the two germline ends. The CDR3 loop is CASKTGTVETQYF. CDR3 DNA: TGCGCCAGTAAGACAGGCACTGTGGAGACCCAGTACTTC.

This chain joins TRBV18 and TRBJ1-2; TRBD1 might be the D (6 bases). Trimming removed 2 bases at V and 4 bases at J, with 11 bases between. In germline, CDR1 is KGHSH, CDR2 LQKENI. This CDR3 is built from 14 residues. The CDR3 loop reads CASSPSGASYGYTF. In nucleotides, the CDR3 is TGTGCCAGCTCACCATCAGGGGCCAGCTATGGCTACACCTTC. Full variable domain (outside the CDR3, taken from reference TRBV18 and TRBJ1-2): NAGVMQNPRHLVRRRGQEARLRCSPMKGHSHVYWYRQLPEEGLKFMVYLQKENIIDESGMPKERFSAEFPKEGPSILRIQQVVRGDSAAYFCASSPSGASYGYTFGSGTRLTVV.

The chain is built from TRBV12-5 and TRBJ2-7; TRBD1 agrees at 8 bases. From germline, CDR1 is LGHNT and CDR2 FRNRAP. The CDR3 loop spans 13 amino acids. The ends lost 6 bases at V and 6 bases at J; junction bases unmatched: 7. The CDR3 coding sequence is TGTGCTAGTGGGAGGACAGGGTCAGGCGAGCAGTACTTC. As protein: CASGRTGSGEQYF.

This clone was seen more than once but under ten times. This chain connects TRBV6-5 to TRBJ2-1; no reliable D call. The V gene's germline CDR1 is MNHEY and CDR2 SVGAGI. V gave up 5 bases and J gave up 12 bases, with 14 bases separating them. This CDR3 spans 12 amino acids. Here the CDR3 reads CASSPGSHSQFF. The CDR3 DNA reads TGTGCCAGCAGTCCCGGGTCCCACTCGCAGTTCTTC.

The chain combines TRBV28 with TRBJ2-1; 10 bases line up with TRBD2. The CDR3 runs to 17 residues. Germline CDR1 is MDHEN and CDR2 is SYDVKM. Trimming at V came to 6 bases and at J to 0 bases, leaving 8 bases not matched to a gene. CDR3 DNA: TGTGCCAGCAGATCCGTAGCGGGAGGTACCTCCTACAATGAGCAGTTCTTC. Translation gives CASRSVAGGTSYNEQFF. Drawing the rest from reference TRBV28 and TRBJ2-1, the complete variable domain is DVKVTQSSRYLVKRTGEKVFLECVQDMDHENMFWYRQDPGLGLRLIYFSYDVKMKEKGDIPEGYSVSREKKERFSLILESASTNQTSMYLCASRSVAGGTSYNEQFFGPGTRLTVL.

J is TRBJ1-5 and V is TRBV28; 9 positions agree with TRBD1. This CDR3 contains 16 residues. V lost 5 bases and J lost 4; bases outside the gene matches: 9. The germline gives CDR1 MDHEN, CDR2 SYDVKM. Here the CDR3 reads CASSPTGTGFNQPQHF. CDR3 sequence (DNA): TGTGCCAGCAGTCCAACCGGGACAGGGTTTAATCAGCCCCAGCATTTT.

The CDR3: CASSQELAGGSDTQYF. Here the CDR3 DNA reads TGTGCCAGCAGCCAGGAACTAGCGGGAGGTTCAGATACGCAGTATTTT. The J gene is TRBJ2-3, the V gene TRBV4-2; 12 nucleotides agree with TRBD2. Germline V gene lookup returns CDR1 LGHNA and CDR2 YNFKEQ. The CDR3 runs 16 residues. With V trimmed by 3 bases and J by 4 bases, 5 bases remained unmatched.

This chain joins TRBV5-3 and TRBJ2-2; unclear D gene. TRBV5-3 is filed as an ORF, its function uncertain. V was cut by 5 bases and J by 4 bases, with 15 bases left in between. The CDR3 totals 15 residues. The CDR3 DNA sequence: TGTGCCAGAAGGCCTGAATTAGATCTCACCGGGGAGCTGTTTTTT. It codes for CARRPELDLTGELFF.

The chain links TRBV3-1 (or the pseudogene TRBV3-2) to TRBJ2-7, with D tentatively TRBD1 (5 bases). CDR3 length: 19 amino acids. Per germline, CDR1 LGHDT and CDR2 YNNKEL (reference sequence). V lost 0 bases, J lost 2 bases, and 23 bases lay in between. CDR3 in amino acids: CASSQDPSADNPRPYEQYF. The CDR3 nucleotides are TGTGCCAGCAGCCAAGATCCCTCCGCGGACAACCCTAGGCCCTACGAGCAGTACTTC.

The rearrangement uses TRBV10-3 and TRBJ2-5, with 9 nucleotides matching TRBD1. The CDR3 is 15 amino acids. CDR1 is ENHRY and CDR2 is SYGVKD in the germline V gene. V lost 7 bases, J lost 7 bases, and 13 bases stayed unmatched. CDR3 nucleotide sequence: TGTGCCATCAACCCCGGGACAGGGAGGCTTGGGACCCAGTACTTC. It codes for CAINPGTGRLGTQYF.

The CDR3 reads CASTQSGAANEKLFF. The DNA of the CDR3 is TGCGCCAGCACTCAATCAGGGGCGGCCAATGAAAAACTGTTTTTT. This chain links TRBV5-1 with TRBJ1-4; maybe TRBD1 (6 bases). CDR1 and CDR2 from the germline V gene are SGHRS and YFSETQ. The CDR3 is 15 residues long. V was clipped by 6 bases and J by 5 bases, with 17 bases between them.

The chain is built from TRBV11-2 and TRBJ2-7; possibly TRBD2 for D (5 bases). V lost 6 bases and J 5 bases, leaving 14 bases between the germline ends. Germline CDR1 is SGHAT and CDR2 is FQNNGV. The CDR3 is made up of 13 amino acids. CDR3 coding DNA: TGTGCCAGCAGACACAGCGTGAGGGACGAGCAGTACTTC. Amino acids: CASRHSVRDEQYF.

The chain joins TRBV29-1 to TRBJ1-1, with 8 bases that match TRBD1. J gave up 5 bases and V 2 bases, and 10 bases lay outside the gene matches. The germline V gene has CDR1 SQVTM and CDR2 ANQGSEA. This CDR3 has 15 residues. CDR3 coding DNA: TGCAGCGTTGAATCGGCCAGGGGGCACGAGACTGAAGCTTTCTTT. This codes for CSVESARGHETEAFF.

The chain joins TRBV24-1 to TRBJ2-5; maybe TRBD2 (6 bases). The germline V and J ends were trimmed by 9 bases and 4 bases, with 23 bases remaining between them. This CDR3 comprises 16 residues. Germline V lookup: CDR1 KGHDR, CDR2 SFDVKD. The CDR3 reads CATGAGTYLRGETQYF. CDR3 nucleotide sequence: TGTGCCACCGGAGCCGGGACTTACCTCCGAGGAGAGACCCAGTACTTC.

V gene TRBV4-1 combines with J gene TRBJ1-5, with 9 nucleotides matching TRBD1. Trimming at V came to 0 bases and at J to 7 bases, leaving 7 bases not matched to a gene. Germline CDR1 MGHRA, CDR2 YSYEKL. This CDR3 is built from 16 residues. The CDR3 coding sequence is TGCGCCAGCAGCCAAGATGCGGGACAGGGCTTCCAGCCCCAGCATTTT. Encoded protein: CASSQDAGQGFQPQHF.

The CDR3 loop reads CASSIGSGMGDTQYF. CDR3 in DNA: TGTGCCAGTAGTATCGGTAGCGGCATGGGGGATACGCAGTATTTT. The chain carries TRBV19 and TRBJ2-3, with D possibly matching TRBD2 (6 bases). The CDR3 loop spans 15 amino acids. Germline V gene sequence: CDR1 LNHDA, CDR2 SQIVND (reference sequence). V was pared by 3 bases and J by 6 bases, with 16 bases between.

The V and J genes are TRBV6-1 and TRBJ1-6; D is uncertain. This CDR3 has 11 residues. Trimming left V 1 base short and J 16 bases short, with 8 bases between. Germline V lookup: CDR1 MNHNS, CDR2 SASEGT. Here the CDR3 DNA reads TGTGCCAGCAGTGAAGATGTGCGTCTCCACTTT. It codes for CASSEDVRLHF.

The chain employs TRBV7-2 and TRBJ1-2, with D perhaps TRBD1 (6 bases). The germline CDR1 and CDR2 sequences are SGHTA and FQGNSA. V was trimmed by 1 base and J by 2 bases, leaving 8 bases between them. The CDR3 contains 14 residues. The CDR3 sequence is CASSLGTDNYGYTF. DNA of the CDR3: TGTGCCAGCAGCTTAGGGACAGACAACTATGGCTACACCTTC. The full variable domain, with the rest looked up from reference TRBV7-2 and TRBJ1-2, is GAGVSQSPSNKVTEKGKDVELRCDPISGHTALYWYRQSLGQGLEFLIYFQGNSAPDKSGLPSDRFSAERTGGSVSTLTIQRTQQEDSAVYLCASSLGTDNYGYTFGSGTRLTVV.

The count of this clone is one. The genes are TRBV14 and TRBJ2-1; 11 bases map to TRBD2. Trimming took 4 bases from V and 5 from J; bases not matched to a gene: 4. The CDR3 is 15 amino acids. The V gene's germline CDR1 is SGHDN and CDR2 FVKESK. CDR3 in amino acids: CASSLRLAGNNEQFF. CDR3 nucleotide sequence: TGTGCCAGCAGCCTACGACTAGCGGGGAACAATGAGCAGTTCTTC.